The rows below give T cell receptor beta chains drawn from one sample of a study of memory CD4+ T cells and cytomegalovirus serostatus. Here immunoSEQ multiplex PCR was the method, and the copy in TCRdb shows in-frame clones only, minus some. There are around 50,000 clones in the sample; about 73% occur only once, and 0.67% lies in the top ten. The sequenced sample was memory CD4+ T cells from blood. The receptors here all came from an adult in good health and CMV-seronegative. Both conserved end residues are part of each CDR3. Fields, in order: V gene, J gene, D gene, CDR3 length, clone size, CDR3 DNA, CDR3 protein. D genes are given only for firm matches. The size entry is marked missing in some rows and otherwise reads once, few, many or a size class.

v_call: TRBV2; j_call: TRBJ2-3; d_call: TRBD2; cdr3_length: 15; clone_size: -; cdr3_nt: TGTGCCAGCAGTGGATCGGGAGGATCCGCAGATACGCAGTATTTT; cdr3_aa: CASSGSGGSADTQYF
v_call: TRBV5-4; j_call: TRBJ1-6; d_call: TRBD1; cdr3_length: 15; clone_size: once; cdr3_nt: TGTGCCAGCAGCTCGGGACAGGGAGGTTTGGCACCCCTCCACTTT; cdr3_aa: CASSSGQGGLAPLHF
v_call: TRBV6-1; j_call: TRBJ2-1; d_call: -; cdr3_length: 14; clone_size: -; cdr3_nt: TGTGCCAGCAGTGAAGCCGGACGGGGGAGCGAGCAGTTCTTC; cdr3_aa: CASSEAGRGSEQFF
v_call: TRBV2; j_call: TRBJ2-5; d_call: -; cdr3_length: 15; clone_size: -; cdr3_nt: TGTGCCAGCAGTGACGACAGCATTACTCAAGAGACCCAGTACTTC; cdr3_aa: CASSDDSITQETQYF
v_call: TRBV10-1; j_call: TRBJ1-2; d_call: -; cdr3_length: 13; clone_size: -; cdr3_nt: TGCGCCAGCAGTGAGTCCGCGGAGGGTGGCTACACCTTC; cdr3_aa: CASSESAEGGYTF
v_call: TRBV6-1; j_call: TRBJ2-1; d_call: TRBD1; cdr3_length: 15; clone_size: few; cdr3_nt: TGTGCCAGCAGTGCCTTTGGGACAGGCCGGAATGAGCAGTTCTTC; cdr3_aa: CASSAFGTGRNEQFF
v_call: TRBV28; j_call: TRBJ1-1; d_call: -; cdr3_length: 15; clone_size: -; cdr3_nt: TGTGCCAGCAGCCGGGACCCCCTGGGTCGCACTGAAGCTTTCTTT; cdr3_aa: CASSRDPLGRTEAFF
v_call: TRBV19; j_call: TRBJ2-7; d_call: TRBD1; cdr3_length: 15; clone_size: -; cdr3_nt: TGTGCCAGTAGTATCGGGACAGCCACCTTCTACGAGCAGTACTTC; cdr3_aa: CASSIGTATFYEQYF
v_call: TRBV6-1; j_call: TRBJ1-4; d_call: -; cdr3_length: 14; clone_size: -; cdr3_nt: TGTGCCAGCAGTAGCCGGGCCTCTAATGAAAAACTGTTTTTT; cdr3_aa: CASSSRASNEKLFF
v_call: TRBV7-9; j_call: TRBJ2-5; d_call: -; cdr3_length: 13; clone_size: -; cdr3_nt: TGTGCCAGCAGTTTGAACAGGGAGGAGACCCAGTACTTC; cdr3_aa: CASSLNREETQYF
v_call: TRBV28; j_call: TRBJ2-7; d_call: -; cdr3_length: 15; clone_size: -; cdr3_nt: TGTGCCAGCAGTCGAGACCGTCAACAGGTCTACGAGCAGTACTTC; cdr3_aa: CASSRDRQQVYEQYF
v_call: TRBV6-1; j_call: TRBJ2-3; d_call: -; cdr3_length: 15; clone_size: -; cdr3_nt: TGTGCCAGCAGCGACCCATGGCAGGGCACAGATACGCAGTATTTT; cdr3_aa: CASSDPWQGTDTQYF
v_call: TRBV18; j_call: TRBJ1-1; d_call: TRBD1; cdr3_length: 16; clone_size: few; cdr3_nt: TGTGCCAGCTCACCAAGGACAGGGGGCCAGAACACTGAAGCTTTCTTT; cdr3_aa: CASSPRTGGQNTEAFF
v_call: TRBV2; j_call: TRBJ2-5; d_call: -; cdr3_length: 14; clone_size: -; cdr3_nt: TGTGCCAGCAGTGGAACAGGTCGCCAAGAGACCCAGTACTTC; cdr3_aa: CASSGTGRQETQYF
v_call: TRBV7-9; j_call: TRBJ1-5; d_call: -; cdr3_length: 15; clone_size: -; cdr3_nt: TGTGCCAGCAGCTTAGGAGGGACACGGAATCAGCCCCAGCATTTT; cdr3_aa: CASSLGGTRNQPQHF
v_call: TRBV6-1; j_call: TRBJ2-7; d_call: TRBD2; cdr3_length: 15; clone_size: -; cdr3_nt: TGTGCCAGCAGGGAACTAGCGGGAGGACTGTACGAGCAGTACTTC; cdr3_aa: CASRELAGGLYEQYF
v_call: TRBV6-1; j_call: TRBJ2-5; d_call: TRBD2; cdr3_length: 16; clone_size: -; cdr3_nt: TGTGCCAGCAGTGTCGGGACTAGCGAGTTTTCGGAGACCCAGTACTTC; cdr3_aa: CASSVGTSEFSETQYF
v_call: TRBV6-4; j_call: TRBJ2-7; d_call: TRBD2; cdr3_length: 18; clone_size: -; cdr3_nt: TGTGCCAGCAGTCCTTCTAGCGGGAGGGCCCATCTTACGTGGGAGCAGTACTTC; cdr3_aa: CASSPSSGRAHLTWEQYF
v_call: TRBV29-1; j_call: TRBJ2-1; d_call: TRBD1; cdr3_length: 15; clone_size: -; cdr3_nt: TGCAGCGTTATCCTGACAGGGACGCGTCACAATGAGCAGTTCTTC; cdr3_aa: CSVILTGTRHNEQFF
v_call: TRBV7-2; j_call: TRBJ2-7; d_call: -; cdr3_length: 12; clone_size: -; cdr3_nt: TGTGCCAGCAGCCCACCTACCTACGAGCAGTACTTC; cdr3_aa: CASSPPTYEQYF
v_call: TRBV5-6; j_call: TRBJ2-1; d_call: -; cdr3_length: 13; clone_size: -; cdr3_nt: TGTGCCAGCAGCTTGGGACTGGAGGATGAGCAGTTCTTC; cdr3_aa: CASSLGLEDEQFF
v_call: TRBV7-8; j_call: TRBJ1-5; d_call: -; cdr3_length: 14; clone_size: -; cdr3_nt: TGTGCCAGCAGCACTATTAGGAGCAATCAGCCCCAGCATTTT; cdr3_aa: CASSTIRSNQPQHF
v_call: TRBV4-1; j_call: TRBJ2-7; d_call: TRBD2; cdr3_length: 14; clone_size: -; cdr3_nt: TGCGCCAGCAGCATTGAGCGGGGGAACTACGAGCAGTACTTC; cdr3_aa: CASSIERGNYEQYF
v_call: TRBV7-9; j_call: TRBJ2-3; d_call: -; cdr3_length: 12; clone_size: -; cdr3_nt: TGTGCCAGCAGCTCTACAGGAGATACGCAGTATTTT; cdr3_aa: CASSSTGDTQYF
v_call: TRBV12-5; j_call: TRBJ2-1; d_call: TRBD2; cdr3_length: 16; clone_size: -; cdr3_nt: TGTGCTAGTGCCCGGGGGGGGACGGCAGCATACAATGAGCAGTTCTTC; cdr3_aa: CASARGGTAAYNEQFF
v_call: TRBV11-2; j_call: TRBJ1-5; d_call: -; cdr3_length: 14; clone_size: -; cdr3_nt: TGTGCCAGCAGCTTCGACAGTTCCAATCAGCCCCAGCATTTT; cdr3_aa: CASSFDSSNQPQHF
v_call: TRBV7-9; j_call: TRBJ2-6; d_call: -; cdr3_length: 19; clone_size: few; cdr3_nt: TGTGCCAGCAGCGTGCTTCTGGCTTCTCGAGGGTCTGGGGCCAACGTCCTGACTTTC; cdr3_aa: CASSVLLASRGSGANVLTF
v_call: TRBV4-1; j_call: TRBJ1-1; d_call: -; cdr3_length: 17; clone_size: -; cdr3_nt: TGCGCCAGCAGCCGTCCAGGGACACATATTCTGAACACTGAAGCTTTCTTT; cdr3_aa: CASSRPGTHILNTEAFF
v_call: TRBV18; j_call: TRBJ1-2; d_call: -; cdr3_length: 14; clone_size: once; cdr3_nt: TGTGCCAGCTCCTCTCGCCAGGAGGGGAGCGGCTACACCTTC; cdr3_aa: CASSSRQEGSGYTF
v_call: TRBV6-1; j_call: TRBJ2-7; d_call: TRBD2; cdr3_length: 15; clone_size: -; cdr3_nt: TGTGCCAGCAGTGGCCAAGCGGGAGGGATCTACGAGCAGTACTTC; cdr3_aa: CASSGQAGGIYEQYF
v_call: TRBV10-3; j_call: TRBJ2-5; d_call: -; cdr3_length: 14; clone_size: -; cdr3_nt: TGTGCCATCAGAAAACAGGGTGGCCAAGAGACCCAGTACTTC; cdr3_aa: CAIRKQGGQETQYF
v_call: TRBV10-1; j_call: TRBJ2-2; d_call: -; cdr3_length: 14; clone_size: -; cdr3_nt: TGCGCCAGCAGTGGAATCGGACGCACCGGGGAGCTGTTTTTT; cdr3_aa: CASSGIGRTGELFF
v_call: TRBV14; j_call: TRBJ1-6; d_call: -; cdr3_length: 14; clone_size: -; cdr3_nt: TGTGCCAGCAGCACGGGACGGCGAAATTCACCCCTCCACTTT; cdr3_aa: CASSTGRRNSPLHF
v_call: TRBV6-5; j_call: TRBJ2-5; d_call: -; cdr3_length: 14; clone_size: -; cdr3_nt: TGTGCCAGCAGAAGAGGGACCGCCCAAGAGACCCAGTACTTC; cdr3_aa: CASRRGTAQETQYF
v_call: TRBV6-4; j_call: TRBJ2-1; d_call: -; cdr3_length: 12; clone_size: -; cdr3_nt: TGTGCCAGCAGTGACTCGTGGGGTGAGCAGTTCTTC; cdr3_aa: CASSDSWGEQFF
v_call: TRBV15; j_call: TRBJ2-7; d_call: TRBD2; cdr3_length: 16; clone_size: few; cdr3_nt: TGTGCCACCAGCAGCGACAAGGGACTAGCGGGAGGACCCAAGTACTTC; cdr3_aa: CATSSDKGLAGGPKYF
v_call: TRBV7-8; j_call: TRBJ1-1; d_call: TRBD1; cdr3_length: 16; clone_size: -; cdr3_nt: TGTGCCAGCAGGCCAGGACAGGGGCGCTTTGGGCCTGAAGCTTTCTTT; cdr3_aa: CASRPGQGRFGPEAFF
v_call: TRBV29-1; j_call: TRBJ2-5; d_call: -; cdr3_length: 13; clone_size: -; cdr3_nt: TGCAGCGAGCGCCTACTTTCCGGGGAGACCCAGTACTTC; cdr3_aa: CSERLLSGETQYF
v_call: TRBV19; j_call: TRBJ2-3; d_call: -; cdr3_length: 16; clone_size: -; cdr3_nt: TGTGCCAGTAGTCCGGTGCGGGGAGGCGGCGGGTATACGCAGTATTTT; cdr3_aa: CASSPVRGGGGYTQYF
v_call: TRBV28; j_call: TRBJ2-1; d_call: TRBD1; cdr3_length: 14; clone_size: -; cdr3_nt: TGTGCCAGCAACCGGGACAGGGGCCTCAATGAGCAGTTCTTC; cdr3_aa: CASNRDRGLNEQFF
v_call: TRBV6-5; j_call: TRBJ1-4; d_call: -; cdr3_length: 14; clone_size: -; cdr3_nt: TGTGCCAGCAGAGGGGCTAAAGCAAACGAAAAACTGTTTTTT; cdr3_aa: CASRGAKANEKLFF
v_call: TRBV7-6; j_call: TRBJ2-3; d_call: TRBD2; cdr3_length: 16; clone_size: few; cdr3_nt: TGTGCCAGCAGCCGACTAGCGGGAGATAAAACAGATACGCAGTATTTT; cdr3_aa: CASSRLAGDKTDTQYF
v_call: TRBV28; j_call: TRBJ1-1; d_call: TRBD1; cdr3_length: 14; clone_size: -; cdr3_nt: TGTGCCAGCAGCCCCCCGGGACAGGGGGCGCGGGCTTTCTTT; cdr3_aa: CASSPPGQGARAFF
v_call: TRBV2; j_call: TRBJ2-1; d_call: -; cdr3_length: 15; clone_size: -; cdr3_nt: TGTGCCAGCACCCAGGACGGAGGCCCGAACCATGAGCAGTTCTTC; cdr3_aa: CASTQDGGPNHEQFF
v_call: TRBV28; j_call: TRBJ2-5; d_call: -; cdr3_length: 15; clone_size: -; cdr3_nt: TGTGCCAGCAGTCCGCACCCGACAGAGCAAGAGACCCAGTACTTC; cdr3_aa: CASSPHPTEQETQYF
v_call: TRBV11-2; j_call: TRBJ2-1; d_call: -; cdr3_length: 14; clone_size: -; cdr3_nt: TGTGCCAGCAGCCTAGGACTATCCAACAATGAGCAGTTCTTC; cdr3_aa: CASSLGLSNNEQFF
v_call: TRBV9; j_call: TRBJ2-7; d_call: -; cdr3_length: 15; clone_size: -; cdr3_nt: TGTGCCAGCAGCGTAGGAGCAGGGTCCACCTACGAGCAGTACTTC; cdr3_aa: CASSVGAGSTYEQYF
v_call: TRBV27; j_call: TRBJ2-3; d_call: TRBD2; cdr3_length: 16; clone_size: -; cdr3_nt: TGTGCCAGCAGTTCGCCTAGCGGGGGACACACAGATACGCAGTATTTT; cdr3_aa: CASSSPSGGHTDTQYF